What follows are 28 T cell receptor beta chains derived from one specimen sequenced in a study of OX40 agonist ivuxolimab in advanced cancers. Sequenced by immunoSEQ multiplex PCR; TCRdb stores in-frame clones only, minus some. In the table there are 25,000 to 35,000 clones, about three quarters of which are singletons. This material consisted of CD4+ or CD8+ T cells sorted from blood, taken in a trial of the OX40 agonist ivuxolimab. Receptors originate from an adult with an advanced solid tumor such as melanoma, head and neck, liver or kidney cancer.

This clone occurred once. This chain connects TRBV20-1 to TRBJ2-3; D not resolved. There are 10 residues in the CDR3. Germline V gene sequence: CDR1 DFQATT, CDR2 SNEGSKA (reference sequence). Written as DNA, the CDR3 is TGCACTCCTAGCACAGATACGCAGTATTTT. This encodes CTPSTDTQYF.

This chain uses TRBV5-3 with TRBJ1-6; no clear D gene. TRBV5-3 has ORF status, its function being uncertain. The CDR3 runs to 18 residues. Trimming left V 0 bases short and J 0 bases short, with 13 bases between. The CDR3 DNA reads TGTGCCAGAAGCTTGGCGACGGCTACCCGCTCCTATAATTCACCCCTCCACTTT. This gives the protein CARSLATATRSYNSPLHF.

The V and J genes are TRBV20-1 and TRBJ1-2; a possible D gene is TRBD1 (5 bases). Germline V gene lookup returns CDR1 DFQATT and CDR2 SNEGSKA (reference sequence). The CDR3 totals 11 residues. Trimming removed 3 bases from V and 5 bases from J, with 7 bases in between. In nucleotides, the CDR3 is TGCAGTGCTAGGACAGTTTATGGCTACACCTTC. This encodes CSARTVYGYTF.

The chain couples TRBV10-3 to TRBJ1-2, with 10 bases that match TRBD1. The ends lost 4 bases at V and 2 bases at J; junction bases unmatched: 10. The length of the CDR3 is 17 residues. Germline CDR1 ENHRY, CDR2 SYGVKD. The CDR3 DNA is TGTGCCATCAGTGGAGGGCCGGGACAGGGGTTGAACTATGGCTACACCTTC. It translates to CAISGGPGQGLNYGYTF.

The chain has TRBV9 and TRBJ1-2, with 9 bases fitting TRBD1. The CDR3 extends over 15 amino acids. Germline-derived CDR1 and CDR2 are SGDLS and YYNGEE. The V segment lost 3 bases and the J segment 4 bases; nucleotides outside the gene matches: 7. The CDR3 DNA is TGTGCCAGCAGCGCTACCGGGACAGGGACCTATGGCTACACCTTC. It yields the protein CASSATGTGTYGYTF.

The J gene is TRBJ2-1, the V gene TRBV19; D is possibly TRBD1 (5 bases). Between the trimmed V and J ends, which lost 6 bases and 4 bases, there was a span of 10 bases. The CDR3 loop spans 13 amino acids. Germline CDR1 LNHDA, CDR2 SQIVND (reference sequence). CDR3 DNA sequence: TGTGCCAGTAGGAAGGGGTGGTACAATGAGCAGTTCTTC. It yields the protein CASRKGWYNEQFF. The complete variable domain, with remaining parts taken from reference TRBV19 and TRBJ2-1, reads DGGITQSPKYLFRKEGQNVTLSCEQNLNHDAMYWYRQDPGQGLRLIYYSQIVNDFQKGDIAEGYSVSREKKESFPLTVTSAQKNPTAFYLCASRKGWYNEQFFGPGTRLTVL.

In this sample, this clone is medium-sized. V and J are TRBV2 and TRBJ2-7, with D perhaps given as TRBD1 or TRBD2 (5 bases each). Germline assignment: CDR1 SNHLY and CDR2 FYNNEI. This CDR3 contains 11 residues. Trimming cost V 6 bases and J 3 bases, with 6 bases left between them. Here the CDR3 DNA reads TGTGCCAGCAGGAGGGGCTACGAGCAGTACTTC. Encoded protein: CASRRGYEQYF. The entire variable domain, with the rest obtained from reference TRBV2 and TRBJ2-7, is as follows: EPEVTQTPSHQVTQMGQEVILRCVPISNHLYFYWYRQILGQKVEFLVSFYNNEISEKSEIFDDQFSVERPDGSNFTLKIRSTKLEDSAMYFCASRRGYEQYFGPGTRLTVT.

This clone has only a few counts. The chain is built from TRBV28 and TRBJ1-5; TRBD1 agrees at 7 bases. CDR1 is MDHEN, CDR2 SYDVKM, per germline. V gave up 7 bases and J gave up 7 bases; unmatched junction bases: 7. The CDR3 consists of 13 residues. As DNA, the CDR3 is TGTGCCAGCACAGACAGGGCTGTCCAGCCCCAGCATTTT. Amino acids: CASTDRAVQPQHF.

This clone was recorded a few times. The CDR3: CASSQPGGDNEQFF. For the CDR3, the DNA is TGTGCCAGCAGCCAACCCGGGGGGGACAATGAGCAGTTCTTC. The chain carries TRBV4-2 and TRBJ2-1; 8 bases line up with TRBD2. J gave up 5 bases and V 2 bases, and 2 bases lay outside the gene matches. Germline-derived CDR1 and CDR2 are LGHNA and YNFKEQ. The CDR3 consists of 14 residues.

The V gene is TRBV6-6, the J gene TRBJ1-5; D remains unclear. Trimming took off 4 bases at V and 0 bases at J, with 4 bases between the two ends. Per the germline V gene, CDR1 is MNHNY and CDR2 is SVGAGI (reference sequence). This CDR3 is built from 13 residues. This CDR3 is CASSSYSNQPQHF. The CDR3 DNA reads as TGTGCCAGCAGTTCTTATAGCAATCAGCCCCAGCATTTT.

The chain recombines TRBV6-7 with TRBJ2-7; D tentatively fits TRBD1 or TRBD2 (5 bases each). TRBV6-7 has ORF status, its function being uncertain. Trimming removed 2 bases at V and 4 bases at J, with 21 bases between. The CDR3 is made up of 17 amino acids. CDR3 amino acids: CASSYPPLLGTLYEQYF. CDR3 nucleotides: TGTGCCAGCAGTTACCCACCTCTCTTAGGGACCCTTTACGAGCAGTACTTC.

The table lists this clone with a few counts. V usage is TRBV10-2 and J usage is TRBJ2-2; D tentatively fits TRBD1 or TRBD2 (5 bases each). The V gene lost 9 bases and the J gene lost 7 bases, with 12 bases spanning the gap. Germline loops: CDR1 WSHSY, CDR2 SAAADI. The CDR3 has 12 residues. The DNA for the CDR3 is TGCGCCAGTTGGGACCAGTTCGGGGAGCTGTTTTTT. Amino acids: CASWDQFGELFF.

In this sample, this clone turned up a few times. The CDR3 nucleotides are TGCGCCAGCAGCCAAGAGTCCGGTCGGCGGGTTGCCCACGAGCAGTACTTC. This translates into CASSQESGRRVAHEQYF. The gene calls are TRBV4-1 and TRBJ2-7; perhaps TRBD2 as D (5 bases). The CDR3 extends over 17 amino acids. Trimming shortened V by 0 bases and J by 5 bases, and 20 bases separated the two germline ends. The germline CDR1 and CDR2 sequences are MGHRA and YSYEKL.

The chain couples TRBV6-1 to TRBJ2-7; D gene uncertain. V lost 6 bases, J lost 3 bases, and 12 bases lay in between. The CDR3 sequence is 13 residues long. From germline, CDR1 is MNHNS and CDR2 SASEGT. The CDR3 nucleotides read TGTGCCAGCAGACCACGGAACCACTACGAGCAGTACTTC. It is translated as CASRPRNHYEQYF.

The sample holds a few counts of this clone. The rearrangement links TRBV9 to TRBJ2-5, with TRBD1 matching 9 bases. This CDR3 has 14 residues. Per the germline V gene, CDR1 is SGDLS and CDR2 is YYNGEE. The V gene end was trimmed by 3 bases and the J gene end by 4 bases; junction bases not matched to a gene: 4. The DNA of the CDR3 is TGTGCCAGCAGCGCCCGGACAGGGGCAGAGACCCAGTACTTC. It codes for CASSARTGAETQYF.

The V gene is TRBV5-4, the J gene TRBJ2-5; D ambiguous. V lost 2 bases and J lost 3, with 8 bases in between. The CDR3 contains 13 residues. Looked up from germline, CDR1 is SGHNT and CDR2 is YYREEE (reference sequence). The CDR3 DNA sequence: TGTGCCAGCAGCTTTGGCCGCGAAGAGACCCAGTACTTC. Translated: CASSFGREETQYF.

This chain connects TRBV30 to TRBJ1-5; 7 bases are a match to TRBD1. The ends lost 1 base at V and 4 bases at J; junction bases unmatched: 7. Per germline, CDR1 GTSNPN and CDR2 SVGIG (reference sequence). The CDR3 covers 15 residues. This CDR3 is CAWSARDRANQPQHF. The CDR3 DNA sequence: TGTGCCTGGAGTGCGAGGGACAGAGCAAATCAGCCCCAGCATTTT.

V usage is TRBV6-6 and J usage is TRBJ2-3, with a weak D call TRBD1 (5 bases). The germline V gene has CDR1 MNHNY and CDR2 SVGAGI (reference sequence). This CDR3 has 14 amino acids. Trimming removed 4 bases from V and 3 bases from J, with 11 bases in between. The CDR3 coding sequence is TGTGCCAGCAGTTTACAGGCCCAGACAGATACGCAGTATTTT. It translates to CASSLQAQTDTQYF.

CDR3 coding DNA: TGTGCCAGCAGGATGACTTACGAGCAGTACTTC. Its protein is CASRMTYEQYF. This sequence joins TRBV7-2 and TRBJ2-7; D gene unclear. The CDR3 covers 11 residues. V was trimmed by 6 bases and J by 4 bases, leaving 7 bases between them. The germline V gene has CDR1 SGHTA and CDR2 FQGNSA. The variable domain in full, with the rest retrieved from reference TRBV7-2 and TRBJ2-7, is GAGVSQSPSNKVTEKGKDVELRCDPISGHTALYWYRQSLGQGLEFLIYFQGNSAPDKSGLPSDRFSAERTGGSVSTLTIQRTQQEDSAVYLCASRMTYEQYFGPGTRLTVT.

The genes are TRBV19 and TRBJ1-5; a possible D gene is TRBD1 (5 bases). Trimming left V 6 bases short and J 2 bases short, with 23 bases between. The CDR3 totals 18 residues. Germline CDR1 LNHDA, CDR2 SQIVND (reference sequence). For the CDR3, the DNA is TGTGCCAGTAGCCCTTTGCGGGGCAACCTTTTGGGCAATCAGCCCCAGCATTTT. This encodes CASSPLRGNLLGNQPQHF.

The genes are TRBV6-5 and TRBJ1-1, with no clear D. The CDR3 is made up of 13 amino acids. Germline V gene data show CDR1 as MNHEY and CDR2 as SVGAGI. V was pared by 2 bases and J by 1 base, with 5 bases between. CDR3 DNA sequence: TGTGCCAGCAGTTACGCAGCGAACACTGAAGCTTTCTTT. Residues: CASSYAANTEAFF.

The CDR3 coding sequence is TGCGCCAGCAGCTTGGTGGGACAGGCGACATATAGCAATCAGCCCCAGCATTTT. Residues: CASSLVGQATYSNQPQHF. This chain uses TRBV5-1 with TRBJ1-5, with 8 bases that match TRBD1. The CDR3 is made up of 18 amino acids. V gave up 0 bases and J gave up 0 bases; unmatched junction bases: 8. Germline lookup yields CDR1 SGHRS and CDR2 YFSETQ.

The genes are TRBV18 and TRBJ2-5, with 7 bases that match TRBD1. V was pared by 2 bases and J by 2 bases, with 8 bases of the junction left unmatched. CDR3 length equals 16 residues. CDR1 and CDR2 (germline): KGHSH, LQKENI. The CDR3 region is CASSPKPGQRQETQYF. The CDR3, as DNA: TGTGCCAGCTCACCAAAACCGGGACAGAGACAAGAGACCCAGTACTTC.

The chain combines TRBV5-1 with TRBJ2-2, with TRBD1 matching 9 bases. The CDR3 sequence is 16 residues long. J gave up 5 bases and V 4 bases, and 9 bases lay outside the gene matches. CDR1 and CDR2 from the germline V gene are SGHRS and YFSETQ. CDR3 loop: CASSKTQGAKTGELFF. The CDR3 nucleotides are TGCGCCAGCAGCAAAACACAGGGGGCAAAAACCGGGGAGCTGTTTTTT.

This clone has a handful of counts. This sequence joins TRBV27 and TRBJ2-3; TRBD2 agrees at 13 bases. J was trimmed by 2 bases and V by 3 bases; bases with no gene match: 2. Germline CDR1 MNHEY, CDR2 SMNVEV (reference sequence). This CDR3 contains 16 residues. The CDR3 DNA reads TGTGCCAGCAGTTTGGGACTAGCGGGGTTCACAGATACGCAGTATTTT. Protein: CASSLGLAGFTDTQYF.

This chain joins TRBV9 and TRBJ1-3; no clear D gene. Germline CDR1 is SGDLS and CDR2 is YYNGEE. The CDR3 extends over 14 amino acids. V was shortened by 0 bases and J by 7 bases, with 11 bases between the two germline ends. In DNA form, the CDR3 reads TGTGCCAGCAGCGTAGGTTTAGGGTTCAACACCATATATTTT. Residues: CASSVGLGFNTIYF.

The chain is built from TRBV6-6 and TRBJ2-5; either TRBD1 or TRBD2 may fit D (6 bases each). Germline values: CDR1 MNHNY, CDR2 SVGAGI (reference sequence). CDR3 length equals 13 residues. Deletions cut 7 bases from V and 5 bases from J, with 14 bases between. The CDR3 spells CASKPQGRETQYF. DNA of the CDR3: TGTGCCAGCAAACCCCAGGGGAGGGAGACCCAGTACTTC.

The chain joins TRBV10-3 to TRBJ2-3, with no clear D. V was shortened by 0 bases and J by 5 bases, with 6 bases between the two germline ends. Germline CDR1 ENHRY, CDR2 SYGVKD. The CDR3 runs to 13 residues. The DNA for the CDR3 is TGTGCCATCAGTGAGTCGGACCTAGATACGCAGTATTTT. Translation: CAISESDLDTQYF.